The T cell receptor beta chain described here comes from a study of blood T cell repertoires in COVID-19. About the research overall: COVID-19 samples from acute and convalescent phases originated in the United States, Italy and Spain.

Enrollees, about 18 to 89 years old, lived in 24 US areas. Self-reported history from a screening survey and questionnaire set each donor's cohort. Cohort 3 recovered donors had two negative PCRs, clearance, or symptom resolution. TCRdb keeps only in-frame clones here, not all; method: immunoSEQ multiplex PCR. The sample holds hundreds of thousands of clones, 87% seen once. CDR1 SGHRS and CDR2 YFSETQ come from the germline V gene. Trimming stripped 4 bases from V and 8 bases from J, with 27 bases between. The CDR3 covers 18 residues. The gene calls are TRBV5-1 and TRBJ1-4, with a possible D match to TRBD1 (6 bases). Source material: PBMCs or T cells enriched from blood (not recorded which). This receptor was taken from a woman aged 40 to 55 who had recovered from COVID-19. CDR3 nucleotide sequence: TGCGCCAGCAGCCCCCGACCCCGGGATGGAGCAGGGGAGGAAAAACTGTTTTTT. Protein: CASSPRPRDGAGEEKLFF.